The 29 T cell receptor beta chains listed next were all sequenced from one sample in a study of CD8 T cells in ankylosing spondylitis. One entry per CDR3 protein, called by TCRdb with MiXCR from the 5' RACE reads. The sample carries some 140,000 distinct CDR3 sequences, 7.5% to 9.5% recorded once. Sequenced material: synovial fluid, either unsorted or a sorted T cell fraction (not recorded which). The receptors here all came from a male donor with ankylosing spondylitis.

This clonotype was counted ten times or more. This chain links TRBV29-1 with TRBJ2-1, with a possible D match to TRBD2 (5 bases). Between the trimmed V and J ends, which lost 7 bases and 3 bases, there was a span of 13 bases. Germline CDR1 and CDR2: SQVTM and ANQGSEA. The CDR3 is made up of 13 amino acids. CDR3 region: CSAGVTDYNEQFF. DNA for the CDR3: TGCAGCGCCGGGGTGACCGACTACAATGAGCAGTTCTTC.

This clonotype has just a few counts. The gene calls are TRBV20-1 and TRBJ2-5; D perhaps matches TRBD1 (6 bases). The CDR3 loop spans 15 amino acids. V was clipped by 0 bases and J by 3 bases, with 14 bases between them. The germline CDR1 and CDR2 sequences are DFQATT and SNEGSKA (reference sequence). The CDR3 region has the DNA TGCAGTGCTAGAGATTTTCAGGGGACAAAAGAGACCCAGTACTTC. This codes for CSARDFQGTKETQYF.

This clonotype was detected only a few times. CDR3 residues: CASTRTATNTEAFF. CDR3 DNA sequence: TGTGCCAGCACTAGGACAGCCACGAACACTGAAGCTTTCTTT. The chain links TRBV28 to TRBJ1-1; tentatively, D is TRBD1 (6 bases). Trimming took off 7 bases at V and 1 base at J, with 13 bases between the two ends. The CDR3 extends over 14 amino acids. The germline V gene has CDR1 MDHEN and CDR2 SYDVKM.

This clonotype has at least ten counts. This rearrangement joins TRBV20-1 to TRBJ2-1; D is possibly TRBD1 (7 bases). The CDR3 loop spans 19 amino acids. Trimming left V 0 bases short and J 0 bases short, with 21 bases between. Germline V gene lookup returns CDR1 DFQATT and CDR2 SNEGSKA (reference sequence). The CDR3 protein is CSARDKEGAAVFSYNEQFF. Written as DNA, the CDR3 is TGCAGTGCTAGAGATAAGGAGGGGGCTGCGGTATTCTCCTACAATGAGCAGTTCTTC.

This clonotype showed up many times. The gene calls are TRBV11-2 and TRBJ2-1, with 9 bases aligning to TRBD1. The J segment lost 9 bases and the V segment lost 4 bases, leaving 7 bases of the junction unmatched. The CDR3 has 14 amino acids. Germline CDR1 is SGHAT and CDR2 is FQNNGV. In DNA, the CDR3 is TGTGCCAGCAGCTCCGGACAGGGGTCGGGTGAGCAGTTCTTC. Translating it yields CASSSGQGSGEQFF.

Ten or more counts support this clonotype. The chain links TRBV20-1 to TRBJ2-7; 7 nucleotides line up with TRBD2. The CDR3 totals 13 residues. The V gene end was trimmed by 3 bases and the J gene end by 5 bases; junction bases not matched to a gene: 7. CDR1 DFQATT and CDR2 SNEGSKA come from the germline V gene (reference sequence). The CDR3 loop reads CSASGGSPHEQYF. In DNA form, the CDR3 reads TGCAGTGCTAGCGGCGGGAGTCCCCACGAGCAGTACTTC.

This clonotype was counted between two and nine times. This chain connects TRBV3-1 to TRBJ1-1, with D maybe TRBD1 (5 bases). Trimming cost V 6 bases and J 0 bases, with 11 bases left between them. CDR1 and CDR2 (germline): LGHDT, YNNKEL (reference sequence). This CDR3 is 14 amino acids long. This CDR3 reads CASRDDSLNTEAFF. Here the CDR3 DNA reads TGTGCCAGCAGAGACGACAGCTTGAACACTGAAGCTTTCTTT.

This clonotype was recorded many times. DNA for the CDR3: TGTGCCAGCATCAGACAGAGCTCCTACGAGCAGTACTTC. Its translation: CASIRQSSYEQYF. This chain connects TRBV2 to TRBJ2-7; a possible D gene is TRBD1 (5 bases). From germline, CDR1 is SNHLY and CDR2 FYNNEI. The CDR3 length is 13 residues. V gave up 7 bases and J gave up 0 bases, with 10 bases separating them. The complete variable domain, with remaining parts taken from reference TRBV2 and TRBJ2-7, reads EPEVTQTPSHQVTQMGQEVILRCVPISNHLYFYWYRQILGQKVEFLVSFYNNEISEKSEIFDDQFSVERPDGSNFTLKIRSTKLEDSAMYFCASIRQSSYEQYFGPGTRLTVT.

This clonotype was seen only a few times. The chain joins TRBV30 to TRBJ2-1; no reliable D call. The length of the CDR3 is 13 residues. The germline CDR1 and CDR2 sequences are GTSNPN and SVGIG (reference sequence). The V end lost 0 bases, the J end lost 4 bases, and 7 bases lay between the germline ends. For the CDR3, the DNA is TGTGCCTGGAGTGTAATACCGTACAATGAGCAGTTCTTC. Translated: CAWSVIPYNEQFF.

The chain employs TRBV10-3 and TRBJ1-2, with D perhaps TRBD1 (5 bases). Germline V gives CDR1 ENHRY, CDR2 SYGVKD. V was trimmed by 8 bases and J by 2 bases, leaving 12 bases between them. The CDR3 totals 13 residues. The CDR3 nucleotides read TGTGCCATCGGGGGGGGGAAAAACTATGGCTACACCTTC. It translates to CAIGGGKNYGYTF.

This clonotype was found many times. The chain recombines TRBV6-2 or TRBV6-3 with TRBJ2-7, with D possibly called TRBD1 or TRBD2 (6 bases each). The CDR3 extends over 15 amino acids. V lost 4 bases to trimming and J lost 0 bases, with 13 bases between them. Germline V CDR1 and CDR2: MNHEY, SVGEGT. The CDR3 bases are TGTGCCAGCAGTTCGGCGCGGGACAACTCCTACGAGCAGTACTTC. This encodes CASSSARDNSYEQYF.

The V call is TRBV5-1, the J call TRBJ2-1, with D uncertain. The CDR3 has 15 amino acids. CDR1 is SGHRS, CDR2 YFSETQ, per germline. V lost 4 bases, J lost 8 bases, and 19 bases lay in between. The CDR3 coding sequence is TGCGCCAGCAGCATGGACGCTTTGCGTGGAGATGAGCAGTTCTTC. Translating it yields CASSMDALRGDEQFF. The variable domain in full, completed from reference TRBV5-1 and TRBJ2-1, reads KAGVTQTPRYLIKTRGQQVTLSCSPISGHRSVSWYQQTPGQGLQFLFEYFSETQRNKGNFPGRFSGRQFSNSRSEMNVSTLELGDSALYLCASSMDALRGDEQFFGPGTRLTVL.

This clonotype was recorded a few times. This rearrangement joins TRBV6-1 to TRBJ2-7; D remains ambiguous. V lost 0 bases and J 2 bases, leaving 11 bases between the germline ends. Germline CDR1 MNHNS, CDR2 SASEGT. The CDR3 totals 15 residues. CDR3 region: CASSEAVANPYEQYF. As DNA, the CDR3 is TGTGCCAGCAGTGAAGCGGTCGCCAACCCCTACGAGCAGTACTTC.

Many counts were recorded for this clonotype. The V and J genes are TRBV12-3 or TRBV12-4 and TRBJ1-5; 9 bases agree with TRBD1. The CDR3 has 15 amino acids. V shed 5 bases and J 5 bases; nucleotides not matched to a gene: 7. In nucleotides, the CDR3 is TGTGCCAGCAGTCCTCGGACAGGGGCGGATCAGCCCCAGCATTTT. It translates to CASSPRTGADQPQHF.

The chain has TRBV20-1 and TRBJ1-2; 7 bases agree with TRBD1. With V trimmed by 4 bases and J by 6 bases, 5 bases remained unmatched. The CDR3 spans 12 residues. CDR1 is DFQATT, CDR2 SNEGSKA, per germline (reference sequence). In DNA, the CDR3 is TGCAGTGCTATAAGACAGGGTCATGGCTACACCTTC. Its protein product is CSAIRQGHGYTF.

This clonotype showed up just a few times. The chain uses TRBV3-1 and TRBJ2-7; D possibly matches TRBD1 or TRBD2 (5 bases each). The V gene's germline CDR1 is LGHDT and CDR2 YNNKEL (reference sequence). Trimming stripped 5 bases from V and 7 bases from J, with 12 bases between. The CDR3 covers 12 residues. CDR3 sequence reads: CASSGDRLEQYF. For the CDR3, the DNA is TGTGCCAGCAGCGGGGACCGGCTGGAGCAGTACTTC.

This clonotype came up many times. The rearrangement links TRBV2 to TRBJ1-2; maybe TRBD1 (5 bases). Germline CDR1 reads SNHLY; CDR2 reads FYNNEI. The CDR3 sequence is 13 residues long. V was pared by 5 bases and J by 5 bases, with 12 bases between. Here the CDR3 reads CASSSDSIYGYTF. The CDR3 nucleotides are TGTGCCAGCAGTTCAGACAGCATTTATGGCTACACCTTC.

A few counts support this clonotype. The chain joins TRBV20-1 to TRBJ2-1; 8 bases agree with TRBD1. The V segment lost 0 bases and the J segment 7 bases; nucleotides outside the gene matches: 5. The germline gives CDR1 DFQATT, CDR2 SNEGSKA (reference sequence). The CDR3 has 14 amino acids. The CDR3 DNA is TGCAGTGCTAGAGATCGGACAGGGTCTAATGAGCAGTTCTTC. Translated: CSARDRTGSNEQFF.

This clonotype came up many times. This rearrangement joins TRBV29-1 to TRBJ2-1, with unresolved D. This CDR3 is built from 13 residues. CDR1 is SQVTM, CDR2 ANQGSEA, per germline. The V end lost 5 bases, the J end lost 0 bases, and 8 bases lay between the germline ends. DNA for the CDR3: TGCAGCGTTAACCCGAGCTCCTACAATGAGCAGTTCTTC. Protein sequence: CSVNPSSYNEQFF.

There are many counts of this clonotype. The CDR3 region has the DNA TGCAGTGTGGGACTAGCAGAGCAGTACTTC. Amino acids: CSVGLAEQYF. The J gene is TRBJ2-7, the V gene TRBV20-1; the match to TRBD2 covers 9 bases. The ends lost 7 bases at V and 7 bases at J; junction bases unmatched: 2. The germline V gene has CDR1 DFQATT and CDR2 SNEGSKA (reference sequence). This CDR3 contains 10 residues.

This clonotype showed up many times. The chain recombines TRBV4-1 with TRBJ1-1; 7 bases fit TRBD1. The J segment lost 2 bases and the V segment lost 4 bases, leaving 10 bases of the junction unmatched. The CDR3 totals 16 residues. CDR1 is MGHRA, CDR2 YSYEKL, per germline. For the CDR3, the DNA is TGCGCCAGCAGCCGGATCACCGGGACAGCTAACACTGAAGCTTTCTTT. Translated, it gives CASSRITGTANTEAFF.

This sequence joins TRBV7-6 and TRBJ1-3; TRBD1 matches 11 bases. After removal of 3 bases from V and 12 bases from J, the junction contained 4 bases not matched to a gene. CDR3 length: 13 residues. Germline loops: CDR1 SGHVS, CDR2 FNYEAQ. In DNA form, the CDR3 reads TGTGCCAGCAGCTTCGGACAGGGGGCTGACATATATTTT. Residues: CASSFGQGADIYF.

This clonotype was seen many times. This chain links TRBV20-1 with TRBJ1-2; 8 positions match TRBD1. The CDR3 covers 16 residues. Looked up from germline, CDR1 is DFQATT and CDR2 is SNEGSKA (reference sequence). V lost 3 bases and J lost 6; bases outside the gene matches: 15. DNA of the CDR3: TGCAGTGCTAGCCTCACCCGATCAGGGGGCGGTAATGGCTACACCTTC. Translating it yields CSASLTRSGGGNGYTF.

This clonotype was counted ten times or more. The chain is built from TRBV7-2 and TRBJ2-3; D remains unclear. V was shortened by 3 bases and J by 7 bases, with 5 bases between the two germline ends. From germline, CDR1 is SGHTA and CDR2 FQGNSA. The CDR3 consists of 11 residues. The DNA of the CDR3 is TGTGCCAGCAGCTTGGGCAATACGCAGTATTTT. This translates into CASSLGNTQYF.

The rearrangement links TRBV5-1 to TRBJ2-3, with D tentatively TRBD2 (6 bases). Trimming stripped 1 base from V and 6 bases from J, with 15 bases between. Germline assignment: CDR1 SGHRS and CDR2 YFSETQ. The CDR3 loop spans 15 amino acids. In DNA, the CDR3 is TGCGCCAGCAGCTTGTATCAAGGGGCGGGGGATACGCAGTATTTT. Its translation is CASSLYQGAGDTQYF.

This clonotype was detected ten times or more. The rearrangement joins TRBV7-9 to TRBJ1-2, with a tentative D call TRBD1 (6 bases). CDR1 is SEHNR and CDR2 is FQNEAQ in the germline V gene (reference sequence). Trimming pared 5 bases from V and 8 bases from J, leaving 18 bases between. This CDR3 contains 14 residues. The CDR3 bases are TGTGCCAGCAGCCTAGGCACAGGGCCTGGAGGCTACACCTTC. Its protein product is CASSLGTGPGGYTF.

This clonotype has a count of ten or more. The CDR3 DNA reads TGCAGTGCTAGAGGGTCTGGGTACAATGAGCAGTTCTTC. Its protein product is CSARGSGYNEQFF. The chain combines TRBV20-1 with TRBJ2-1; D is unresolved. The CDR3 extends over 13 amino acids. CDR1 and CDR2 (germline): DFQATT, SNEGSKA (reference sequence). Trimming cost V 1 base and J 4 bases, with 8 bases left between them.

By share, this clonotype counts as medium-sized. Because the CDR3's place on the DNA is in doubt, the DNA is left out and the CDR3 is given as listed by TCRdb. V is TRBV27 and J is TRBJ2-7; no DNA check was done on the table's D call, TRBD2. CDR1 MNHEY and CDR2 SMNVEV come from the germline V gene (reference sequence). Inclusive of both ends, the CDR3 amounts to 15 amino acids. The CDR3: CASSTSGLVPYEQYF.

The chain combines TRBV7-2 with TRBJ1-2, with 7 positions matching TRBD1. There are 16 residues in the CDR3. Germline CDR1 SGHTA, CDR2 FQGNSA. Trimming at V came to 5 bases and at J to 8 bases, leaving 17 bases not matched to a gene. The DNA for the CDR3 is TGTGCCAGCAGCCTGAAACGTGAGGGGGCGCGGTTGGGCTACACCTTC. Protein: CASSLKREGARLGYTF.